A selection of T cell receptor beta chains follows, all from one sample in a study of cytomegalovirus exposure and HLA in healthy donors. Some clones are missing from TCRdb's copy, which holds only in-frame ones; the method was immunoSEQ multiplex PCR. Among about 120,000 clones listed, roughly 88% were seen once. The material sequenced was PBMCs. Every receptor here comes from a woman between 18 and 29 years old in good health and CMV-seropositive. CDR3s include the opening cysteine and the closing phenylalanine or tryptophan. Fields, in order: D gene, clone size, V gene, J gene, CDR3 protein, CDR3 DNA. The D gene is left open where the match is weak. The size of a clone is reported for some rows only, either as once, few or many, or as a class for expanded clones.

TRBD2	NA	TRBV18	TRBJ2-3	CASSRQPGLAGVGDTQYF	TGTGCCAGCTCACGTCAACCGGGACTAGCGGGAGTGGGAGATACGCAGTATTTT
NA	once	TRBV10-3	TRBJ2-2	CAISSLYTGELFF	TGTGCCATCAGTTCACTCTACACCGGGGAGCTGTTTTTT
NA	NA	TRBV7-3	TRBJ1-1	CASSTRGANTEAFF	TGTGCCAGCAGCACCCGCGGCGCGAACACTGAAGCTTTCTTT
TRBD2	few	TRBV7-2	TRBJ2-7	CASSLEAGGAREQYF	TGTGCCAGCAGCTTAGAGGCCGGGGGGGCGAGGGAGCAGTACTTC
NA	NA	TRBV7-2	TRBJ1-2	CASSFKQGSGGYTF	TGTGCCAGCAGCTTCAAACAGGGCTCAGGTGGCTACACCTTC
NA	NA	TRBV21-1	TRBJ2-2	CASLNQANTTGELFF	TGTGCCAGCCTAAACCAAGCGAACACAACCGGGGAGCTGTTTTTT
NA	NA	TRBV7-2	TRBJ1-2	CASSPRAQVGYTF	TGTGCCAGCAGTCCCCGGGCACAGGTCGGCTACACCTTC
TRBD2	NA	TRBV30	TRBJ2-5	CAFRAGGSGTQYF	TGTGCCTTTCGGGCGGGAGGGTCAGGGACCCAGTACTTC
NA	NA	TRBV5-1	TRBJ1-2	CASSGDSDSSRYTF	TGCGCCAGCAGCGGTGACTCGGACAGCTCCCGCTACACCTTC
TRBD1	NA	TRBV11-2	TRBJ2-7	CASSPGQTYEQYF	TGTGCCAGCAGCCCGGGACAGACTTACGAGCAGTACTTC
NA	NA	TRBV2	TRBJ2-5	CASSRTDSETQYF	TGTGCCAGCAGCCGGACAGACTCGGAGACCCAGTACTTC
TRBD1	NA	TRBV19	TRBJ1-4	CASKHRGNNEKLFF	TGTGCCAGTAAACACAGGGGTAATAATGAAAAACTGTTTTTT
NA	NA	TRBV6-4	TRBJ2-6	CASSIDSSGANVLTF	TGTGCCAGCAGCATAGACAGCTCTGGGGCCAACGTCCTGACTTTC
NA	NA	TRBV5-6	TRBJ1-1	CASSLAGGGRDTEAFF	TGTGCCAGCAGCTTGGCCGGGGGGGGCCGGGACACTGAAGCTTTCTTT
TRBD1	NA	TRBV7-9	TRBJ1-6	CASSLGQGFYNSPLHF	TGTGCCAGCAGCCTGGGACAGGGATTCTATAATTCACCCCTCCACTTT
TRBD2	NA	TRBV7-3	TRBJ2-3	CASSRGTSGSTTDTQYF	TGTGCCAGCAGCCGGGGGACTAGCGGGAGTACGACAGATACGCAGTATTTT
TRBD1	NA	TRBV4-2	TRBJ2-2	CASSQEAPGGQGAGTGELFF	TGTGCCAGCAGCCAAGAGGCCCCCGGGGGACAGGGGGCGGGCACCGGGGAGCTGTTTTTT